This TCR beta chain originates from a study of T cells after posttransplantation cyclophosphamide. This clone came up many times. After removal of 2 bases from V and 9 bases from J, the junction contained 5 bases not matched to a gene. This CDR3 is built from 14 residues. The V gene's germline CDR1 is MNHEY and CDR2 SVGEGT. Here immunoSEQ multiplex PCR was the method, and the copy in TCRdb shows in-frame clones only, minus some. The data show some 31,000 clones, with none appearing a single time. Material: PBMCs. The sequence was collected from a woman aged 25 to 39 in good health and a related stem cell transplant donor. The chain joins TRBV6-2 or TRBV6-3 to TRBJ2-4; 9 positions match TRBD1. In DNA form, the CDR3 reads TGTGCCAGCAGTTACCGGACAGGGGTCGGCATTCAGTACTTC. This translates into CASSYRTGVGIQYF.